Detailed here is one T cell receptor beta chain. CDR1 and CDR2 from the germline V gene are DFQATT and SNEGSKA (reference sequence). Deletions cut 3 bases from V and 4 bases from J, with 12 bases between. This CDR3 has 13 residues. Sequencing targeted TCR beta in blood CD8+ and CD4+ T cells. Negative isolation yielded CD8+ and CD4+ T cells; FACS enriched TEMRA cells. The data stem from a study of CD8 T cells in Susac syndrome. Random hexamers primed reverse transcription of about 0.45 to 1 ug RNA. Amplification of the TCR beta CDR3 was carried out by immunoSEQ multiplex PCR, which spanned a total of 54 Vbeta and 13 Jbeta segments. One entry per CDR3 protein results from TCRdb running MiXCR on the immunoSEQ multiplex PCR reads. The sample includes about 150,000 distinct CDR3 sequences, nearly 97% of them seen just once.

The TCR sequence derives from a human donor with multiple sclerosis. Sequencing used CD8+ T cells from PBMCs. The rearrangement links TRBV20-1 to TRBJ1-2, with unresolved D. DNA for the CDR3: TGCAGTGCTAGTTACAGATCTAGCTATGGCTACACCTTC. The encoded protein is CSASYRSSYGYTF.